The T cell receptor beta chain described here comes from a study of blood T cells in healthy people across ages. Overall study results and limits: Diversity was estimated from one million T cells, and these estimates were considered underestimates.

A J-beta primer mix and a sample-barcoded 5' primer were used in a second PCR of about 7 to 12 cycles. TCRdb re-derived calls from the 5' RACE reads in MiXCR, one entry per CDR3 protein. The sample has 700,000 to 900,000 distinct CDR3 sequences; roughly 24% are singletons. About this clonotype: Its specificity is not known.

Healthy Caucasian individuals from Russia aged about 6 to 90 served as donors. This sample was shared with a second study, whose subject was T cells of mothers and their children. Per that study: The authors found no persistent microchimeric T cell clones.

The sequence was collected from a boy aged 5 to 17 in good health. The sample comprised blood.

As DNA, the CDR3 is TGTGCCAGCAGTTACGGCGGGTATTATCCAGATACGCAGTATTTT. Its translation: CASSYGGYYPDTQYF. The chain is built from TRBV6-6 and TRBJ2-3; maybe TRBD2 (5 bases). The CDR3 length is 15 residues. With 2 bases removed from V and 4 bases from J, the gap between germline ends came to 13 bases. The germline gives CDR1 MNHNY, CDR2 SVGAGI (reference sequence).